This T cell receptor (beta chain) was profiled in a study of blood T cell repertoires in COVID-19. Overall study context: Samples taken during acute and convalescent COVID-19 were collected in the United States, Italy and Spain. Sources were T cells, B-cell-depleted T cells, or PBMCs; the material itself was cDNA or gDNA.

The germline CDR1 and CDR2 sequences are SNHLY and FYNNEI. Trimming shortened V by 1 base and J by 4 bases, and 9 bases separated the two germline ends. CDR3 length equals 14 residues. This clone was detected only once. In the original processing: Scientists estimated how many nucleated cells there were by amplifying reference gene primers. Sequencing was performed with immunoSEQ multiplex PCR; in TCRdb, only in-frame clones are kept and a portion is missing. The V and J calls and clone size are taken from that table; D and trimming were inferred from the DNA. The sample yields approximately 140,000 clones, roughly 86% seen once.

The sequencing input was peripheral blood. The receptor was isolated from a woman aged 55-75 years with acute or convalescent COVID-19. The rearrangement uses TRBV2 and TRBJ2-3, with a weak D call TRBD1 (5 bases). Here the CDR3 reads CASSEDRRADTQYF. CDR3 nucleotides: TGTGCCAGCAGTGAAGACAGGAGAGCAGATACGCAGTATTTT.